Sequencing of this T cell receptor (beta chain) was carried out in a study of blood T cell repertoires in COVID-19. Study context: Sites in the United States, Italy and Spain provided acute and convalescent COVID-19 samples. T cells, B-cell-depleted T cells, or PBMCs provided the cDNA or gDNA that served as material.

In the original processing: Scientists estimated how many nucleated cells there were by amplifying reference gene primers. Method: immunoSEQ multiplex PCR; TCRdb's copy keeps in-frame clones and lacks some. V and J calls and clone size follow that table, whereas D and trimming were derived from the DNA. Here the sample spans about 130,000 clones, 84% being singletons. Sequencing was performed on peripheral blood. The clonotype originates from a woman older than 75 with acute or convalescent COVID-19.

The DNA for the CDR3 is TGTGCCAGCAGCCAAGGTCCGGCAGGGGGATACACCGGGGAGCTGTTTTTT. Its protein is CASSQGPAGGYTGELFF. The chain links TRBV3-1 (or the pseudogene TRBV3-2) to TRBJ2-2, with TRBD1 identical over 7 bases. The trim removed 1 base at V and 3 bases at J, leaving 8 bases unmatched. Per germline, CDR1 LGHDT and CDR2 YNNKEL (reference sequence). The CDR3 length is 17 residues.